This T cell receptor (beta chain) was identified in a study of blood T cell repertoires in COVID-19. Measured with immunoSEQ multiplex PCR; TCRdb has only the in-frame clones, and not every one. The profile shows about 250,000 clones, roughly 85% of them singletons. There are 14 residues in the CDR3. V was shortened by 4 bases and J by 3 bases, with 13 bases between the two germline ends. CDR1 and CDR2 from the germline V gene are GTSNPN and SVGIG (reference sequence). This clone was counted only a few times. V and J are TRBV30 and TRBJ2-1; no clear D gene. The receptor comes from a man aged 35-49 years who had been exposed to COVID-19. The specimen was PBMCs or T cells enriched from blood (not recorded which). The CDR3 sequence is CAWTLTSHYNEQFF. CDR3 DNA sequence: TGTGCCTGGACTCTTACTTCTCACTACAATGAGCAGTTCTTC.